These T cell receptor beta chains were read from a single sample in a study of shared clonotypes between healthy human individuals. Assay: immunoSEQ multiplex PCR; the TCRdb copy retains only in-frame clones and omits some. The data show 520,000 or so clones, approximately 85% seen once. Source material: PBMCs. Source of these receptors: a woman in her thirties or forties in good health. Some clones in this sample may be carry-over from other donors' samples. CDR3s include the opening cysteine and the closing phenylalanine or tryptophan. Each record gives: V gene, J gene, CDR3 length, D gene, clone size, CDR3 DNA, CDR3 protein. The D gene is left open where the match is weak. Part of the rows lack a size; the others show once, few, many or a class for expanded clones.

V: TRBV7-6
J: TRBJ2-5
length: 15
D: .
size: .
DNA: TGTGCCAGCAGCCCGGTGAACGGGAACCAAGAGACCCAGTACTTC
CDR3: CASSPVNGNQETQYF

V: TRBV5-1
J: TRBJ2-3
length: 14
D: .
size: few
DNA: TGCGCCAGCCACAGAGGGGGGTCCACAGATACGCAGTATTTT
CDR3: CASHRGGSTDTQYF

V: TRBV6-5
J: TRBJ2-7
length: 13
D: .
size: .
DNA: TGTGCCACCCTCCCCGGCGGATCCTACGAGCAGTACTTC
CDR3: CATLPGGSYEQYF

V: TRBV7-9
J: TRBJ1-2
length: 14
D: .
size: .
DNA: TGTGCCAGCAGCTTAGCAAGCTCTAACTATGACCACACCTTC
CDR3: CASSLASSNYDHTF

V: TRBV19
J: TRBJ1-2
length: 15
D: TRBD1
size: .
DNA: TGTGCCAGTAGTGGACAGGCCCACCGGGGCTATGGCTACACCTTC
CDR3: CASSGQAHRGYGYTF

V: TRBV6-5
J: TRBJ1-1
length: 13
D: .
size: .
DNA: TGTGCCAGCAACCGGGAGATGAACACTGAAGCTTTCTTT
CDR3: CASNREMNTEAFF

V: TRBV6-1
J: TRBJ1-2
length: 16
D: TRBD1
size: .
DNA: TGTGCCAGCAGTGAAGGTTCTGCAACAGGGGCCTATGGCTACACCTTC
CDR3: CASSEGSATGAYGYTF

V: TRBV30
J: TRBJ2-1
length: 14
D: .
size: .
DNA: TGTGCCTGGAGTAGGGGAGAAACCTACAATGAGCAGTTCTTC
CDR3: CAWSRGETYNEQFF

V: TRBV18
J: TRBJ2-1
length: 15
D: TRBD2
size: .
DNA: TGTGCCAGCTCACCATTTAGCGGGAGAAACAATGAGCAGTTCTTC
CDR3: CASSPFSGRNNEQFF

V: TRBV10-3
J: TRBJ1-5
length: 13
D: .
size: .
DNA: TGTGCCATCAGCGGAGACAGCGATCAGCCCCAGCATTTT
CDR3: CAISGDSDQPQHF

V: TRBV19
J: TRBJ2-2
length: 13
D: .
size: few
DNA: TGTGCCAGTAGGGGGCTAGCTACCGGGGAGCTGTTTTTT
CDR3: CASRGLATGELFF

V: TRBV4-1
J: TRBJ2-3
length: 14
D: .
size: .
DNA: TGCGCCAGCCAGCCGGGGGCGCGCTTGGATACGCAGTATTTT
CDR3: CASQPGARLDTQYF

V: TRBV7-6
J: TRBJ1-1
length: 14
D: .
size: .
DNA: TGTGCCAGCAGCTTAGCAGGTATGAACACTGAAGCTTTCTTT
CDR3: CASSLAGMNTEAFF

V: TRBV10-3
J: TRBJ2-7
length: 13
D: .
size: once
DNA: TGTGCCATCAGCTCAGAACCCTTGACCGAGCAGTACTTC
CDR3: CAISSEPLTEQYF

V: TRBV6-6
J: TRBJ1-3
length: 12
D: .
size: .
DNA: TGTGCCAGCAGGTCGGCTGGAAACACCATATATTTT
CDR3: CASRSAGNTIYF

V: TRBV25-1
J: TRBJ2-5
length: 15
D: .
size: .
DNA: TGTGCCAGCAGTGGGGCAGGGGTTCTGGGGGAGACCCAGTACTTC
CDR3: CASSGAGVLGETQYF

V: TRBV6-1
J: TRBJ1-6
length: 13
D: .
size: many
DNA: TGTGCCAGCAGTGAAGTTTCAGGGGAACCCCTCCACTTT
CDR3: CASSEVSGEPLHF

V: TRBV29-1
J: TRBJ2-5
length: 14
D: TRBD2
size: once
DNA: TGCAGCGTTGAAGAGCCCGCGGGAGTGGAGACCCAGTACTTC
CDR3: CSVEEPAGVETQYF

V: TRBV7-6
J: TRBJ1-3
length: 16
D: .
size: once
DNA: TGTGCCAGCAGTAAGGACACGATGGTATCTGGAAACACCATATATTTT
CDR3: CASSKDTMVSGNTIYF

V: TRBV7-9
J: TRBJ2-2
length: 16
D: .
size: few
DNA: TGTGCCAGCAGCATCTCTTGGGGCGCTGGGTCCGGGGAGCTGTTTTTT
CDR3: CASSISWGAGSGELFF

V: TRBV2
J: TRBJ2-4
length: 17
D: .
size: .
DNA: TGTGCCAGCAACCCCGGGACTGTGAACCTAGCCAAAAACATTCAGTACTTC
CDR3: CASNPGTVNLAKNIQYF

V: TRBV5-1
J: TRBJ2-6
length: 17
D: .
size: .
DNA: TGCGCCAGCAGCTTGGGCCGGGGTAGCTCTGGGGCCAACGTCCTGACTTTC
CDR3: CASSLGRGSSGANVLTF

V: TRBV18
J: TRBJ2-3
length: 18
D: TRBD2
size: .
DNA: TGTGCCAGCTCACCACTAACTAGCGGGAGGCCAGGCACAGATACGCAGTATTTT
CDR3: CASSPLTSGRPGTDTQYF

V: TRBV28
J: TRBJ2-1
length: 15
D: .
size: .
DNA: TGTGCCAGCAGTTTATCCCCCGGGGGTCACAATGAGCAGTTCTTC
CDR3: CASSLSPGGHNEQFF

V: TRBV7-2
J: TRBJ2-2
length: 17
D: TRBD1
size: once
DNA: TGTGCCAGCAGCTTAGCCCCGGGACAGGGCCCCACCGGGGAGCTGTTTTTT
CDR3: CASSLAPGQGPTGELFF

V: TRBV18
J: TRBJ2-7
length: 17
D: TRBD1
size: once
DNA: TGTGCCAGCTCACCGGGTCCAACCGGGACAGGGTCCTACGAGCAGTACTTC
CDR3: CASSPGPTGTGSYEQYF

V: TRBV19
J: TRBJ1-4
length: 15
D: .
size: few
DNA: TGTGCCAGTAGACCTGAGGACGGTGTCAATGAAAAACTGTTTTTT
CDR3: CASRPEDGVNEKLFF

V: TRBV6-4
J: TRBJ2-1
length: 15
D: .
size: few
DNA: TGTGCCAGCAGTGACTCCTCCGGGAGCTACAATGAGCAGTTCTTC
CDR3: CASSDSSGSYNEQFF

V: TRBV5-1
J: TRBJ2-7
length: 16
D: TRBD2
size: .
DNA: TGCGCCAGCAGCCCCGGACTAGCGGGAGTTGTATCCGAGCAGTACTTC
CDR3: CASSPGLAGVVSEQYF

V: TRBV25-1
J: TRBJ2-2
length: 13
D: .
size: .
DNA: TGTGCCAGCAGTGGGGGGGCTACCGGGGAGCTGTTTTTT
CDR3: CASSGGATGELFF

V: TRBV4-2
J: TRBJ2-2
length: 16
D: TRBD2
size: .
DNA: TGTGCCAGCAGCCCGAGGGGCGGGAGGGACACCGGGGAGCTGTTTTTT
CDR3: CASSPRGGRDTGELFF

V: TRBV5-1
J: TRBJ2-3
length: 14
D: .
size: .
DNA: TGCGCCAGCAGCTTGGGGGAGTCCACAGATACGCAGTATTTT
CDR3: CASSLGESTDTQYF

V: TRBV7-2
J: TRBJ2-7
length: 14
D: .
size: .
DNA: TGTGCCAGCAGCTTAGATTACGGGGCCGACGAGCAGTACTTC
CDR3: CASSLDYGADEQYF

V: TRBV7-8
J: TRBJ2-5
length: 13
D: .
size: .
DNA: TGTGCCAGCAGCTTAGAGAGAAAAGGGACCCAGTACTTC
CDR3: CASSLERKGTQYF

V: TRBV6-6
J: TRBJ2-7
length: 14
D: .
size: .
DNA: TGTGCCAGCAAACCAGCGGGCTTCTCCTACGAGCAGTACTTC
CDR3: CASKPAGFSYEQYF

V: TRBV2
J: TRBJ1-4
length: 18
D: TRBD1
size: .
DNA: TGTGCCAGCAGTTCTCAATCGCTCGCCGCCGGGACAGTAGAAAAACTGTTTTTT
CDR3: CASSSQSLAAGTVEKLFF

V: TRBV6-5
J: TRBJ1-1
length: 11
D: .
size: .
DNA: TGTGCCAGCAGTCGGAACACTGAAGCTTTCTTT
CDR3: CASSRNTEAFF

V: TRBV27
J: TRBJ2-1
length: 16
D: TRBD2
size: .
DNA: TGTGCCAGCAGTTTATACGGGAGGGCCGAGTACAATGAGCAGTTCTTC
CDR3: CASSLYGRAEYNEQFF

V: TRBV4-3
J: TRBJ1-3
length: 15
D: .
size: .
DNA: TGCGCCAGCAGCCAATGGGGGGGGTCTGGAAACACCATATATTTT
CDR3: CASSQWGGSGNTIYF

V: TRBV4-2
J: TRBJ1-5
length: 17
D: TRBD1
size: .
DNA: TGTGCCAGCAGCCAAGATCCGGACAGGGGGCTAGGCCAGCCCCAGCATTTT
CDR3: CASSQDPDRGLGQPQHF

V: TRBV19
J: TRBJ2-7
length: 14
D: .
size: once
DNA: TGTGCCAGTAGTATAATCGACAGCTCCTACGAGCAGTACTTC
CDR3: CASSIIDSSYEQYF

V: TRBV5-5
J: TRBJ2-7
length: 14
D: .
size: once
DNA: TGTGCCAGCAGCTTGGCGCCGAGCTCCTACGAGCAGTACTTC
CDR3: CASSLAPSSYEQYF

V: TRBV6-1
J: TRBJ1-1
length: 13
D: .
size: .
DNA: TGTGCCAGCAGCCCGATTGCTCAGACTGAAGCTTTCTTT
CDR3: CASSPIAQTEAFF

V: TRBV6-1
J: TRBJ2-2
length: 13
D: TRBD1
size: .
DNA: TGTGCCAGCAGTGTGACAGGGACCGGGGAGCTGTTTTTT
CDR3: CASSVTGTGELFF

V: TRBV27
J: TRBJ2-7
length: 19
D: TRBD1
size: .
DNA: TGTGCCAGCAGTCCCTTGGGGGACAGGGGGCTCTTATTCCCATACGAGCAGTACTTC
CDR3: CASSPLGDRGLLFPYEQYF

V: TRBV9
J: TRBJ2-1
length: 15
D: .
size: .
DNA: TGTGCCAGCAGCGTAGGACAGAGCTCCTACAATGAGCAGTTCTTC
CDR3: CASSVGQSSYNEQFF

V: TRBV9
J: TRBJ2-1
length: 17
D: TRBD2
size: .
DNA: TGTGCCAGCAGCGCGCCCCTACTAGCGGGAGAAGGCAATGAGCAGTTCTTC
CDR3: CASSAPLLAGEGNEQFF